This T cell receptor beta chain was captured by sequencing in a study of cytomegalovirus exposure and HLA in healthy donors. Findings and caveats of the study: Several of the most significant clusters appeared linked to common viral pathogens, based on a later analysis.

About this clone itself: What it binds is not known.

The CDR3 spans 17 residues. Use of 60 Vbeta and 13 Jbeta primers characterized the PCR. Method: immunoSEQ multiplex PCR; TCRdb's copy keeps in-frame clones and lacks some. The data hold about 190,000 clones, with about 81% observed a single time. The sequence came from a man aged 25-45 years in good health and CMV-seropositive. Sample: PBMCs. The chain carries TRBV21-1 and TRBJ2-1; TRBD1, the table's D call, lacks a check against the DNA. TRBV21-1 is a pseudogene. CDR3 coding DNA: TGTGCCAGCAGCAAATCCAGGGACAAAGGTATTAGGAATGAGCAGTTCTTC. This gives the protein CASSKSRDKGIRNEQFF.